Shown below are 19 T cell receptor beta chains from a single sample sequenced in a study of cytomegalovirus exposure and HLA in healthy donors. 13 Jbeta primers and 60 Vbeta primers were used for the PCR. Here immunoSEQ multiplex PCR was the method, and the copy in TCRdb shows in-frame clones only, minus some. The table lists some 150,000 clones, 80% to 90% of them singletons. The sequenced material came from PBMCs. These receptors all come from a woman younger than 45 in good health and CMV-seropositive.

The chain links TRBV5-1 to TRBJ2-2, with D tentatively TRBD2 (7 bases). The CDR3 runs to 15 residues. Germline V lookup: CDR1 SGHRS, CDR2 YFSETQ. Trimming took off 4 bases at V and 5 bases at J, with 15 bases between the two ends. CDR3 nucleotides: TGCGCCAGCAGCCCAGGGGACTACCCAACCGGGGAGCTGTTTTTT. Residues: CASSPGDYPTGELFF.

The rearrangement links TRBV2 to TRBJ1-5, with D hard to call. This CDR3 spans 15 amino acids. Per germline, CDR1 SNHLY and CDR2 FYNNEI. V gave up 3 bases and J gave up 0 bases, with 9 bases separating them. CDR3 residues: CASSEGGNSNQPQHF. The CDR3 region has the DNA TGTGCCAGCAGTGAGGGCGGGAATAGCAATCAGCCCCAGCATTTT.

The V call is TRBV14, the J call TRBJ2-1, with TRBD2 matching 8 bases. The CDR3 has 19 amino acids. J gave up 7 bases and V 2 bases, and 19 bases lay outside the gene matches. Per the germline V gene, CDR1 is SGHDN and CDR2 is FVKESK. In DNA form, the CDR3 reads TGTGCCAGCAGCCAAAGAATAAGAGCGCGTCGGGGGGGTGTAAATGAGCAGTTCTTC. This gives the protein CASSQRIRARRGGVNEQFF.

The V call is TRBV7-3, the J call TRBJ1-3; the D gene is possibly TRBD1 (6 bases). Between the trimmed V and J ends, which lost 4 bases and 4 bases, there was a span of 11 bases. This CDR3 has 14 amino acids. Germline loops: CDR1 SGHTA, CDR2 FQGTGA. Here the CDR3 DNA reads TGTGCCAGCAGCTCAAGGACAGCAGGAAACACCATATATTTT. As protein: CASSSRTAGNTIYF.

The V gene is TRBV28, the J gene TRBJ1-2, with D tentatively TRBD1 (5 bases). The CDR3 loop spans 12 amino acids. Germline CDR1 is MDHEN and CDR2 is SYDVKM. V gave up 5 bases and J gave up 5 bases, with 9 bases separating them. The CDR3 region has the DNA TGTGCCAGCAGTCCGCCAGGGTATGGCTACACCTTC. It codes for CASSPPGYGYTF.

The CDR3 nucleotides read TGTGCCAGCAGCTACAGTTCAGGGTCCACTGAAGCTTTCTTT. The encoded protein is CASSYSSGSTEAFF. The V and J genes are TRBV5-4 and TRBJ1-1; D is possibly TRBD1 (5 bases). The CDR3 has 14 amino acids. Trimming stripped 3 bases from V and 4 bases from J, with 13 bases between. Germline V gene lookup returns CDR1 SGHNT and CDR2 YYREEE (reference sequence).

The chain has TRBV18 and TRBJ1-4, with D perhaps matching TRBD1 (5 bases). Looked up from germline, CDR1 is KGHSH and CDR2 is LQKENI. The CDR3 contains 13 residues. The germline V and J ends were trimmed by 3 bases and 7 bases, with 9 bases remaining between them. The chain's CDR3 is CASSPLQGEKLFF. CDR3 in DNA: TGTGCCAGCTCACCGCTGCAGGGTGAAAAACTGTTTTTT.

This chain links TRBV7-2 with TRBJ2-5; D perhaps matches TRBD2 (7 bases). V was pared by 7 bases and J by 7 bases, with 16 bases between. The germline CDR1 and CDR2 sequences are SGHTA and FQGNSA. The CDR3 spans 13 residues. CDR3 in amino acids: CASNLGGGGTQYF. CDR3 bases: TGTGCCAGCAACCTAGGGGGGGGCGGGACCCAGTACTTC.

The chain links TRBV29-1 to TRBJ1-2; TRBD1 agrees at 7 bases. V lost 3 bases and J lost 7; bases outside the gene matches: 17. Germline V gene data show CDR1 as SQVTM and CDR2 as ANQGSEA. The CDR3 totals 16 residues. The CDR3 region is CSVDDPGGQALFGYTF. In nucleotides, the CDR3 is TGCAGCGTTGATGACCCCGGCGGACAGGCTTTATTTGGCTACACCTTC.

The chain recombines TRBV19 with TRBJ1-4; weak D call: TRBD1 (5 bases). The germline V gene has CDR1 LNHDA and CDR2 SQIVND (reference sequence). The CDR3 spans 15 residues. The V end lost 7 bases, the J end lost 6 bases, and 18 bases lay between the germline ends. CDR3 protein: CASTLQQAGDEKLFF. The CDR3 DNA reads as TGTGCCAGTACCCTTCAACAGGCGGGGGATGAAAAACTGTTTTTT.

V is TRBV25-1 and J is TRBJ2-7; 7 bases are shared with TRBD2. The trim removed 3 bases at V and 3 bases at J, leaving 5 bases unmatched. Germline V gene data show CDR1 as MGHDK and CDR2 as SYGVNS. The CDR3 is 14 residues long. As DNA, the CDR3 is TGTGCCAGCAGTGAGGTGGGGGGGGTCTACGAGCAGTACTTC. This gives the protein CASSEVGGVYEQYF.

This chain joins TRBV5-6 and TRBJ1-1; D is uncertain. Trimming removed 2 bases from V and 6 bases from J, with 11 bases in between. Germline V gene sequence: CDR1 SGHDT, CDR2 YYEEEE. CDR3 length: 13 amino acids. Here the CDR3 DNA reads TGTGCCAGCAGCTTCACCCCGGGAGCTGAAGCTTTCTTT. Amino acids: CASSFTPGAEAFF.

The chain recombines TRBV11-2 with TRBJ2-6, with D tentatively TRBD1 (5 bases). The CDR3 runs to 18 residues. Trimming took off 5 bases at V and 0 bases at J, with 17 bases between the two ends. Germline values: CDR1 SGHAT, CDR2 FQNNGV. The CDR3 sequence is CASSTRQKSNSGANVLTF. The CDR3, as DNA: TGTGCCAGCAGCACCCGACAGAAAAGTAACTCTGGGGCCAACGTCCTGACTTTC.

The CDR3 loop is CASSVEAGGPTDTQYF. The CDR3 DNA reads TGCGCCAGCAGCGTCGAAGCGGGGGGACCCACAGATACGCAGTATTTT. This chain connects TRBV4-3 to TRBJ2-3; 9 bases map to TRBD2. V was clipped by 5 bases and J by 2 bases; unmatched bases: 8. CDR1 LGHNA and CDR2 YSLEER come from the germline V gene. This CDR3 comprises 16 residues.

The chain carries TRBV4-2 and TRBJ1-1; the match to TRBD1 covers 7 bases. The length of the CDR3 is 17 residues. V gave up 2 bases and J gave up 1 base; unmatched junction bases: 10. Germline V gene sequence: CDR1 LGHNA, CDR2 YNFKEQ. In DNA form, the CDR3 reads TGTGCCAGCAGCCAACGTCCCCCGACAGGGAGGAACACTGAAGCTTTCTTT. Protein: CASSQRPPTGRNTEAFF.

The rearrangement links TRBV7-9 to TRBJ1-2; TRBD1 matches 12 bases. CDR1 is SEHNR and CDR2 is FQNEAQ in the germline V gene (reference sequence). V gave up 5 bases and J gave up 5 bases; unmatched junction bases: 9. The CDR3 has 16 residues. The CDR3 loop reads CASSLQPGQGAYGYTF. The CDR3 DNA is TGTGCCAGCAGCCTACAACCGGGACAGGGGGCGTATGGCTACACCTTC.

The chain links TRBV10-3 to TRBJ1-3; D unclear. This CDR3 has 15 amino acids. The ends were cut back, 4 bases at V and 0 bases at J, with 10 bases in the middle. Germline V gene sequence: CDR1 ENHRY, CDR2 SYGVKD. The chain's CDR3 is CAISGASSSGNTIYF. The CDR3 DNA sequence: TGTGCCATCAGTGGGGCGAGCAGCTCTGGAAACACCATATATTTT.

The chain carries TRBV4-3 and TRBJ2-3; TRBD2 is a possible D gene (6 bases). CDR1 is LGHNA and CDR2 is YSLEER in the germline V gene. The CDR3 extends over 18 amino acids. V shed 0 bases and J shed 4 bases, with 20 bases lying between them. CDR3 DNA: TGCGCCAGCAGCCAAGATCTGATGCGGGGCGGCCGGTCAGATACGCAGTATTTT. Amino acid sequence: CASSQDLMRGGRSDTQYF.

The chain employs TRBV12-2 and TRBJ2-6; TRBD2, the table's D call, was not compared with the DNA. TRBV12-2 corresponds to a pseudogene. This CDR3 is 23 amino acids long. CDR3 nucleotides: TGTGCAAGTCGCTTAGCTGTTTACGGGGGTAGCGCAGGGTGGCCCTCTGGGGCCAACGTCCTGACTTTC. Translation: CASRLAVYGGSAGWPSGANVLTF.